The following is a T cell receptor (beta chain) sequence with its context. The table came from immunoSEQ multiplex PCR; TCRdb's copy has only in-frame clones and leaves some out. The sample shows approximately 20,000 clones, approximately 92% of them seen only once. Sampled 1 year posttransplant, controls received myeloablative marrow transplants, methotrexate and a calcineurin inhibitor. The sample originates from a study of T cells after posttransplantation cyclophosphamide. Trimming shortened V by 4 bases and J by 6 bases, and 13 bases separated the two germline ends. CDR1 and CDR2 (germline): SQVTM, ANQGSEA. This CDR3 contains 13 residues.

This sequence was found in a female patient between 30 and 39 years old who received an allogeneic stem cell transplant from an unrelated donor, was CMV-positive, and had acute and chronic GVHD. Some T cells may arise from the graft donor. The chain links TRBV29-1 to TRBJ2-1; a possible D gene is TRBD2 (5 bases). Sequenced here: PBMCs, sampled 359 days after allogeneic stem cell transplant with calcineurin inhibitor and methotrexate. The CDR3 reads CSVGKGVSNEQFF. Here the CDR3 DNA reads TGCAGCGTTGGAAAGGGAGTGAGCAATGAGCAGTTCTTC.